This T cell receptor beta chain was recovered during a study of T-cell reconstitution after alpha-beta-depleted transplantation in children. CDR1 KGHDR and CDR2 SFDVKD come from the germline V gene. The CDR3 length is 16 residues. J lost 5 bases, V lost 3 bases, and 7 bases had no gene match. Unique molecular identifiers were used to barcode this TCRbeta library. Via MiXCR, TCRdb re-called the PCR reads, giving one row per CDR3 protein. This sample has some 520,000 distinct CDR3 sequences, with approximately 32% found just once. This clonotype was seen more than once but under ten times. The specimen comprised PBMCs from the stem cell graft donor, sampled from the stem cell graft. This TCR came from a human donor who donated a stem cell graft to a child with aplastic anemia. The rearrangement uses TRBV24-1 and TRBJ2-2, with TRBD1 matching over 8 bases. The CDR3 region has the DNA TGTGCCACCAGTGATATCGGACAGGGAAAGACCGGGGAGCTGTTTTTT. Translating gives CATSDIGQGKTGELFF.